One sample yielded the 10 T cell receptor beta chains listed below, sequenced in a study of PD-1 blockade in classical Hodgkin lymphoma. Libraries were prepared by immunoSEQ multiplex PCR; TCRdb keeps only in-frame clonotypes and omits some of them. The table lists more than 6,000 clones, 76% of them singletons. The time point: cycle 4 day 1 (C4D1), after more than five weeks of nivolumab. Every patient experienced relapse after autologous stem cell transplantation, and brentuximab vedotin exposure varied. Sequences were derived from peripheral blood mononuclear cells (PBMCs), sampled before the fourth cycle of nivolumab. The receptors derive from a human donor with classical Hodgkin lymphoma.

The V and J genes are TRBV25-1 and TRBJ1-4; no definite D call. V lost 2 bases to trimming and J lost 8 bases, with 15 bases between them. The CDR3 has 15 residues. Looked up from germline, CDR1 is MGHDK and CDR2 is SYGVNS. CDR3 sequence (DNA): TGTGCCAGCAGTGAACCCACTTCGGGGTTGGAAAAACTGTTTTTT. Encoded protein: CASSEPTSGLEKLFF.

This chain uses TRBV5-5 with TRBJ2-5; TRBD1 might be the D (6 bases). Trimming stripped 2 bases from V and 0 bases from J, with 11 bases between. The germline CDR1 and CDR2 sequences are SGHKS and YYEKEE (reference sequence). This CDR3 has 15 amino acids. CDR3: CASSLVWDNQETQYF. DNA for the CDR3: TGTGCCAGCAGCTTAGTCTGGGACAACCAAGAGACCCAGTACTTC.

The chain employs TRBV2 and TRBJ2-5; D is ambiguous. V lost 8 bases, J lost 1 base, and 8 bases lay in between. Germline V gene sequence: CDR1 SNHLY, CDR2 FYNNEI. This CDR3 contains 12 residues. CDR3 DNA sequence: TGTGCCAGCGCGGCAGGCCAAGAGACCCAGTACTTC. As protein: CASAAGQETQYF.

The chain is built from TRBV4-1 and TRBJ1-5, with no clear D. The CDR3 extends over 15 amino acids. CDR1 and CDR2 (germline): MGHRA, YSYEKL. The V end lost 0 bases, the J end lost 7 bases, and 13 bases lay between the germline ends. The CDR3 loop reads CASSQEHLSSQPQHF. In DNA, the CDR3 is TGCGCCAGCAGCCAAGAGCACCTCTCCTCCCAGCCCCAGCATTTT.

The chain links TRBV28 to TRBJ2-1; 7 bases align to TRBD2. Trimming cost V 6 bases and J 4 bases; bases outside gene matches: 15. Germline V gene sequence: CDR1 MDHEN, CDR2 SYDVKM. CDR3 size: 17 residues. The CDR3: CASSLRAQLARYNEQFF. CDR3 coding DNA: TGTGCCAGCAGCTTAAGGGCACAACTAGCGAGGTACAATGAGCAGTTCTTC.

The CDR3 loop reads CASSFIAGGQETQYF. In nucleotides, the CDR3 is TGTGCCAGCAGCTTTATAGCGGGAGGGCAAGAGACCCAGTACTTC. V usage is TRBV7-9 and J usage is TRBJ2-5, with 11 bases fitting TRBD2. CDR1 SEHNR and CDR2 FQNEAQ come from the germline V gene (reference sequence). The length of the CDR3 is 15 residues. With 3 bases clipped from V and 2 bases from J, the junction kept 2 bases outside the gene matches.

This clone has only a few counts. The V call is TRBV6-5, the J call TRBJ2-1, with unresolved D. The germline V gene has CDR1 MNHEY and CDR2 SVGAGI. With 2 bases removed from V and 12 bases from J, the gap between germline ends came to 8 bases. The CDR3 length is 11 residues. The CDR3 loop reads CASSYAGWQFF. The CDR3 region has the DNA TGTGCCAGCAGTTACGCTGGTTGGCAGTTCTTC.

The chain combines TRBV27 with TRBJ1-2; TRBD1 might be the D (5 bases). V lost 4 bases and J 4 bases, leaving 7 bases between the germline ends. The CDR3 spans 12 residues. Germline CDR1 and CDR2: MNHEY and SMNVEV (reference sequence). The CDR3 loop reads CASSSGSYGYTF. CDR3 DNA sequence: TGTGCCAGCAGTTCAGGGAGCTATGGCTACACCTTC.

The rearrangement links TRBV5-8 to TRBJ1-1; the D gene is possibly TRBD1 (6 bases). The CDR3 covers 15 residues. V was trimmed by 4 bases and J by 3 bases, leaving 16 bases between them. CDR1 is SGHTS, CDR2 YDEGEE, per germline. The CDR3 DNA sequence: TGTGCCAGCAGCCTACGTCAGGGGAGGGACACTGAAGCTTTCTTT. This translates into CASSLRQGRDTEAFF.

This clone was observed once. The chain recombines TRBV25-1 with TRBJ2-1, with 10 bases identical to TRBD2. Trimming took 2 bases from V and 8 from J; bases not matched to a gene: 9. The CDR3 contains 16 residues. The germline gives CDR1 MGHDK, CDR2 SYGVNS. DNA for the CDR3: TGTGCCAGCAGTGAAGACAGCGGGAGGGCCGAGGATGAGCAGTTCTTC. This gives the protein CASSEDSGRAEDEQFF.